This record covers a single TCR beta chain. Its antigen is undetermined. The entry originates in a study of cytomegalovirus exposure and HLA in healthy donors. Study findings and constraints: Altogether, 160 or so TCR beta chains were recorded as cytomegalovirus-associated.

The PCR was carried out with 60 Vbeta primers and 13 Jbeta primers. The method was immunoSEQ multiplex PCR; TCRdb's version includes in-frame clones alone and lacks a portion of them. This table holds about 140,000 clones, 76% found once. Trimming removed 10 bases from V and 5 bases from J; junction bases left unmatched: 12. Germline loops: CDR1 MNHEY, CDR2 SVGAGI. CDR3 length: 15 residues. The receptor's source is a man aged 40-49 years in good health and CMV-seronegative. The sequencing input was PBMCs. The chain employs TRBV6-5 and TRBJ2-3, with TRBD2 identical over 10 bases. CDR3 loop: CAIRTLAGEEDTQYF. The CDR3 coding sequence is TGTGCCATCAGGACCCTAGCGGGAGAAGAAGATACGCAGTATTTT.